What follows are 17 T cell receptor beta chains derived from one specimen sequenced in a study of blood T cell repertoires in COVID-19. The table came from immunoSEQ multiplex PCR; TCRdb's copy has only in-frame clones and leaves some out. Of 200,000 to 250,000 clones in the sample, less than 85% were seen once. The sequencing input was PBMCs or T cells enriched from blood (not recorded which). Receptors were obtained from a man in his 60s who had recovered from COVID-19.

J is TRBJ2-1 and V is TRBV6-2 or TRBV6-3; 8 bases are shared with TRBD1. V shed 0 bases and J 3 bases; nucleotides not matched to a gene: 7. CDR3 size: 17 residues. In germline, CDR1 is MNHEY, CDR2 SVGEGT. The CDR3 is CASSYSTRQGIYNEQFF. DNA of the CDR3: TGTGCCAGCAGTTACTCCACCCGACAGGGGATCTACAATGAGCAGTTCTTC.

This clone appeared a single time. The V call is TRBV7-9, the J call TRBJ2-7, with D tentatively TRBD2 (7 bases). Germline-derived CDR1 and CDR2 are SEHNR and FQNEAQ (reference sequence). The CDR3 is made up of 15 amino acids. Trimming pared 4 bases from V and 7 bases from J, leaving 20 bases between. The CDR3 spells CASSSPARGAREQYF. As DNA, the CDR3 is TGTGCCAGCAGCTCCCCCGCCCGGGGGGCTAGGGAGCAGTACTTC.

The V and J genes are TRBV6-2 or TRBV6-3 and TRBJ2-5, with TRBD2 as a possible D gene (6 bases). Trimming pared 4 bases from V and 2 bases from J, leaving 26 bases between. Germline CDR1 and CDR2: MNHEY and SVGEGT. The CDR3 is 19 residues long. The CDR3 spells CASSSLLVRGSGRQETQYF. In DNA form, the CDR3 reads TGTGCCAGCAGTTCTTTATTAGTGCGGGGCTCCGGAAGACAAGAGACCCAGTACTTC.

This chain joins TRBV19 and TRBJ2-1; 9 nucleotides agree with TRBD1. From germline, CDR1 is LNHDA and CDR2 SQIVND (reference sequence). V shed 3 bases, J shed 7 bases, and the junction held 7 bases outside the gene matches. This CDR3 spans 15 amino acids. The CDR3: CASSIQGTGTNEQFF. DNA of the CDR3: TGTGCCAGTAGTATCCAGGGGACAGGGACGAATGAGCAGTTCTTC.

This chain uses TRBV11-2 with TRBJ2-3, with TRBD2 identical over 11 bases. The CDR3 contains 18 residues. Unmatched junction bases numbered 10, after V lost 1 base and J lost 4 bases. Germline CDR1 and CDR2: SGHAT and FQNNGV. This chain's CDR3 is CASSLGLTSGVSPDTQYF. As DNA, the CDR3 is TGTGCCAGCAGCTTAGGCTTGACTAGCGGGGTGAGCCCAGATACGCAGTATTTT.

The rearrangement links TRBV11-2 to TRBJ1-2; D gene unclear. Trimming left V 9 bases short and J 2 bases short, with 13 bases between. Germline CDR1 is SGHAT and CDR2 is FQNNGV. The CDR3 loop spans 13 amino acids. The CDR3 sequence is CARGAGRNYGYTF. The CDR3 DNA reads TGTGCCAGGGGTGCAGGCAGAAACTATGGCTACACCTTC.

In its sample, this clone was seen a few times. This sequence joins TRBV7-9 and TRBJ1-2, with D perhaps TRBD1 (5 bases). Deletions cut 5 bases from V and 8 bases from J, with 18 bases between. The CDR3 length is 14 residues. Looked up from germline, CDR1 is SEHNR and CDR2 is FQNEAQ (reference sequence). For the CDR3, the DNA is TGTGCCAGCAGCCCAGGGCCAGAGAATCGCGGCTACACCTTC. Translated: CASSPGPENRGYTF.

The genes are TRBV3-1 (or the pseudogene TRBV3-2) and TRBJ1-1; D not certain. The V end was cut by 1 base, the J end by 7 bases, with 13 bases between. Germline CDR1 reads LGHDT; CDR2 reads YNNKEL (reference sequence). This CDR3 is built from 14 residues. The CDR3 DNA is TGTGCCAGCAGCCAAGGGGAAGGGCGGGGTGAAGCTTTCTTT. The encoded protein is CASSQGEGRGEAFF.

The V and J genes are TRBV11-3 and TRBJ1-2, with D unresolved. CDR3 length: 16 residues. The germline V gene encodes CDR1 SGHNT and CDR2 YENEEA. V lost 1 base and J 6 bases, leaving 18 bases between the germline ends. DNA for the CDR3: TGTGCCAGCAGCTTAGTCCCCGGGTCAGAGCTTCATGGCTACACCTTC. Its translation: CASSLVPGSELHGYTF.

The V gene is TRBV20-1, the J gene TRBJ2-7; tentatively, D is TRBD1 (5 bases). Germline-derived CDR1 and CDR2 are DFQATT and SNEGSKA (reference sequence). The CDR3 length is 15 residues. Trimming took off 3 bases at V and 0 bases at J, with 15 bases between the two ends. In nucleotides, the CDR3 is TGCAGTGCTAGTTTAGGACATCTGATCTCCTACGAGCAGTACTTC. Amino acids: CSASLGHLISYEQYF.

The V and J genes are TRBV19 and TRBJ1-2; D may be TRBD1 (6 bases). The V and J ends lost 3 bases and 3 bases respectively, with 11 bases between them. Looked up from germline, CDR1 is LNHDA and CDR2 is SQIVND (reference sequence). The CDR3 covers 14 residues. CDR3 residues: CASSMFRTDYGYTF. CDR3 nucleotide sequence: TGTGCCAGTAGTATGTTTCGGACAGACTATGGCTACACCTTC.

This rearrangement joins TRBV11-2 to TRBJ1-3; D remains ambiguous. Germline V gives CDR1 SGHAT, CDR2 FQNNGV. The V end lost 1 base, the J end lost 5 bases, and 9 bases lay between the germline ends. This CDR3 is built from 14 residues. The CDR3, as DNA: TGTGCCAGCAGCTTAGGGGCAGATCGAAACACCATATATTTT. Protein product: CASSLGADRNTIYF.

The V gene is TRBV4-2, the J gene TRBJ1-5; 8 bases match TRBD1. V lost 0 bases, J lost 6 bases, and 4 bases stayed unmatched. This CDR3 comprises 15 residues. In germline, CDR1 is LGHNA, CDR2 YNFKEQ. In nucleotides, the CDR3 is TGTGCCAGCAGCCAAGAGGACAGGGTAGGTCAGCCCCAGCATTTT. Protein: CASSQEDRVGQPQHF.

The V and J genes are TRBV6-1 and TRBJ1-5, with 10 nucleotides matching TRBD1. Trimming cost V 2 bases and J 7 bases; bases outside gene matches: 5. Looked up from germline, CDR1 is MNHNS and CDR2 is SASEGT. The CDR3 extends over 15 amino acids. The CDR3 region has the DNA TGTGCCAGCAGTGAACTGGGACAGGGGCGACAGCCCCAGCATTTT. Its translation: CASSELGQGRQPQHF.

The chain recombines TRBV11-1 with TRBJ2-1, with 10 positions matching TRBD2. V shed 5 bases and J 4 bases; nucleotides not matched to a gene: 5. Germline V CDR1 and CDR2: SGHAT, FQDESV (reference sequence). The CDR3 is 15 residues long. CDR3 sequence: CASSKTSGTYNEQFF. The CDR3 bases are TGTGCCAGCAGCAAAACTAGCGGGACGTACAATGAGCAGTTCTTC.

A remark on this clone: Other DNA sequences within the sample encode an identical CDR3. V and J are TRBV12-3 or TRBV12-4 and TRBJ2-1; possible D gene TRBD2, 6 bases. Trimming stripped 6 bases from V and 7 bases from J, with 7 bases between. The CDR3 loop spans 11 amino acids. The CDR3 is CASSGLNEQFF. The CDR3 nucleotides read TGTGCCAGCAGCGGACTAAATGAGCAGTTCTTC.

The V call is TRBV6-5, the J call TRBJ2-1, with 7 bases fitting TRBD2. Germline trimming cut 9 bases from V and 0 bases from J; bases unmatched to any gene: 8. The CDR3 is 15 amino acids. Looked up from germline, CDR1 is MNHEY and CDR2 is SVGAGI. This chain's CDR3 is CASSGGSSSYNEQFF. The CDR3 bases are TGTGCCAGTTCCGGGGGGTCCAGCTCCTACAATGAGCAGTTCTTC.